This T cell receptor (beta chain) originates from a study of spatial heterogeneity in lung cancer. Whole-study context: Consistent detection of more beta-chain than alpha-chain sequences was observed.

Germline-derived CDR1 and CDR2 are SGHTA and FQGNSA. The CDR3 is 13 residues long. V gave up 6 bases and J gave up 5 bases, with 10 bases separating them. Study results and caveats: One measure, the expanded intratumoral alpha and beta TCR count, tracked tumor mutation counts.

This clonotype was seen repeatedly, ten times or more. Antigen unknown. The size of this beta chain means little, since it is a stray read in a library made for alpha chains. Stated time point: sample taken at primary tumor resection. TCRdb itself ran the 5' RACE reads through MiXCR, one entry per CDR3 protein. In the table there are under 14,000 distinct CDR3 sequences, about 8% of which are singletons. The material was lung tumor tissue, obtained at surgery. This receptor was taken from a female donor with early-stage non-small cell lung cancer. The chain combines TRBV7-2 with TRBJ2-2; D is perhaps TRBD1 or TRBD2 (6 bases each). The CDR3 sequence: CASSLGGTGELFF. The CDR3, as DNA: TGTGCCAGCAGTCTAGGGGGGACCGGGGAGCTGTTTTTT.